Shown below are 22 T cell receptor beta chains from a single sample sequenced in a study of shared clonotypes between healthy human individuals. Assay: immunoSEQ multiplex PCR; the TCRdb copy retains only in-frame clones and omits some. The profile covers around 1.1 million clones, with 77% appearing a single time and roughly 0.82% taken by the ten largest. Sequencing used memory CD4+ T cells from PBMCs. This sample's subset: CD45RA-negative fraction. The origin of the receptors is a man in his late teens or twenties in good health. Some clones in this sample may be carry-over from other donors' samples.

The chain links TRBV29-1 to TRBJ2-5, with D uncertain. The V gene's germline CDR1 is SQVTM and CDR2 ANQGSEA. CDR3 length: 12 residues. With 1 base removed from V and 5 bases from J, the gap between germline ends came to 8 bases. The CDR3 DNA reads as TGCAGCGTTGAAGGGAATTGGGAGACCCAGTACTTC. Protein: CSVEGNWETQYF.

The chain employs TRBV7-2 and TRBJ2-2; no firm D call. The germline gives CDR1 SGHTA, CDR2 FQGNSA. With 3 bases removed from V and 6 bases from J, the gap between germline ends came to 11 bases. The length of the CDR3 is 14 residues. The CDR3 region has the DNA TGTGCCAGCAGCTTTCAAGATGACGCCGGGGAGCTGTTTTTT. It yields the protein CASSFQDDAGELFF.

This sequence joins TRBV28 and TRBJ1-2; 8 nucleotides match TRBD1. V lost 6 bases and J lost 2; bases outside the gene matches: 5. In germline, CDR1 is MDHEN, CDR2 SYDVKM. The CDR3 runs to 14 residues. The CDR3 protein is CASRRGQVNYGYTF. In DNA, the CDR3 is TGTGCCAGCAGGAGGGGACAGGTGAACTATGGCTACACCTTC.

This chain links TRBV5-1 with TRBJ2-1, with 12 positions matching TRBD2. This CDR3 contains 13 residues. J lost 15 bases, V lost 1 base, and 5 bases had no gene match. The germline CDR1 and CDR2 sequences are SGHRS and YFSETQ. The CDR3 bases are TGCGCCAGCAGCTTGCCTAGCGGGAGGGAATGGTTCTTC. Its translation: CASSLPSGREWFF.

V is TRBV2 and J is TRBJ2-1; D might be TRBD2 (6 bases). CDR1 is SNHLY, CDR2 FYNNEI, per germline. The CDR3 runs to 14 residues. With 5 bases removed from V and 8 bases from J, the gap between germline ends came to 16 bases. CDR3 nucleotide sequence: TGTGCCAGCAGTTCACGGAGGGGTCCCCATGAGCAGTTCTTC. It encodes CASSSRRGPHEQFF.

The chain recombines TRBV5-1 with TRBJ1-5, with TRBD1 matching 9 bases. The germline V gene encodes CDR1 SGHRS and CDR2 YFSETQ. This CDR3 has 15 residues. V lost 4 bases, J lost 5 bases, and 7 bases stayed unmatched. The CDR3 DNA reads as TGCGCCAGCAGCCAGACAGGGGGTTGGGATCAGCCCCAGCATTTT. Residues: CASSQTGGWDQPQHF. Together with reference TRBV5-1 and TRBJ1-5, the CDR3 gives the full variable domain: KAGVTQTPRYLIKTRGQQVTLSCSPISGHRSVSWYQQTPGQGLQFLFEYFSETQRNKGNFPGRFSGRQFSNSRSEMNVSTLELGDSALYLCASSQTGGWDQPQHFGDGTRLSIL.

The gene calls are TRBV27 and TRBJ2-5, with 11 positions matching TRBD1. The CDR3 is made up of 15 amino acids. J lost 5 bases, V lost 8 bases, and 10 bases had no gene match. CDR1 is MNHEY, CDR2 SMNVEV, per germline (reference sequence). In nucleotides, the CDR3 is TGTGCCAGCCGGACAGGGGGCGCGAGAAGGGAGACCCAGTACTTC. Its protein product is CASRTGGARRETQYF.

V is TRBV7-3 and J is TRBJ1-2, with 7 nucleotides matching TRBD1. The CDR3 runs 13 residues. Germline trimming cut 5 bases from V and 7 bases from J; bases unmatched to any gene: 7. Germline V gene lookup returns CDR1 SGHTA and CDR2 FQGTGA. CDR3: CASSRDRDSGYTF. The CDR3 DNA follows: TGTGCCAGCAGCCGCGACAGGGACAGTGGCTACACCTTC.

CDR3 protein: CASSWPGTDTQYF. The CDR3 DNA reads TGTGCCAGCAGCTGGCCCGGCACAGATACGCAGTATTTT. This sequence joins TRBV7-8 and TRBJ2-3; D gene ambiguous. The CDR3 is 13 amino acids. The germline gives CDR1 SGHVS, CDR2 FQNEAQ. V was cut by 4 bases and J by 1 base, with 6 bases left in between.

The gene calls are TRBV29-1 and TRBJ2-7, with D possibly being TRBD2 (7 bases). This CDR3 is built from 15 residues. In germline, CDR1 is SQVTM, CDR2 ANQGSEA. V lost 5 bases and J lost 3, with 20 bases in between. CDR3 sequence: CSVKGGGYRRYEQYF. The CDR3 nucleotides read TGCAGCGTTAAAGGGGGGGGCTATCGCCGCTACGAGCAGTACTTC.

This clone was observed a single time. The genes are TRBV2 and TRBJ2-3; TRBD2 matches 10 bases. Losses at the gene ends were 4 bases for V and 5 bases for J; bases not matched to a gene: 6. CDR1 and CDR2 from the germline V gene are SNHLY and FYNNEI. The CDR3 spans 15 residues. CDR3 bases: TGTGCCAGCAGTGGGCTAGCGGGAGCGGGAGATACGCAGTATTTT. Translated, it gives CASSGLAGAGDTQYF.

The J gene is TRBJ2-2, the V gene TRBV11-2; the match to TRBD1 covers 8 bases. Germline V gene sequence: CDR1 SGHAT, CDR2 FQNNGV. V lost 1 base, J lost 4 bases, and 5 bases stayed unmatched. The CDR3 runs 16 residues. Here the CDR3 DNA reads TGTGCCAGCAGCTTAGTGCGGACAGGGACCACCGGGGAGCTGTTTTTT. Encoded protein: CASSLVRTGTTGELFF. Using reference TRBV11-2 and TRBJ2-2 for the parts outside the CDR3, the full variable domain is EAGVAQSPRYKIIEKRQSVAFWCNPISGHATLYWYQQILGQGPKLLIQFQNNGVVDDSQLPKDRFSAERLKGVDSTLKIQPAKLEDSAVYLCASSLVRTGTTGELFFGEGSRLTVL.

The chain joins TRBV19 to TRBJ2-3; TRBD1 might be the D (6 bases). Trimming took off 8 bases at V and 0 bases at J, with 12 bases between the two ends. From germline, CDR1 is LNHDA and CDR2 SQIVND (reference sequence). This CDR3 contains 14 residues. The CDR3 region is CASPKGVSTDTQYF. CDR3 sequence (DNA): TGTGCCAGTCCAAAGGGGGTTAGCACAGATACGCAGTATTTT.

V usage is TRBV9 and J usage is TRBJ1-2; 8 positions agree with TRBD1. The CDR3 is made up of 14 amino acids. Germline V lookup: CDR1 SGDLS, CDR2 YYNGEE. Trimming cost V 0 bases and J 8 bases; bases outside gene matches: 6. This CDR3 reads CASSVDDRGRGYTF. The DNA of the CDR3 is TGTGCCAGCAGCGTAGATGACAGGGGACGGGGCTACACCTTC.

The chain has TRBV5-6 and TRBJ1-4; D not resolved. Trimming stripped 4 bases from V and 0 bases from J, with 7 bases between. The CDR3 is 14 amino acids. CDR1 and CDR2 from the germline V gene are SGHDT and YYEEEE. The CDR3 sequence is CASSHGTTNEKLFF. As DNA, the CDR3 is TGTGCCAGCAGCCACGGAACAACTAATGAAAAACTGTTTTTT. The full variable domain, completed using reference TRBV5-6 and TRBJ1-4, is DAGVTQSPTHLIKTRGQQVTLRCSPKSGHDTVSWYQQALGQGPQFIFQYYEEEERQRGNFPDRFSGHQFPNYSSELNVNALLLGDSALYLCASSHGTTNEKLFFGSGTQLSVL.

This clone was seen just once. V is TRBV28 and J is TRBJ2-1, with 7 bases that match TRBD2. The V segment lost 7 bases and the J segment 5 bases; nucleotides outside the gene matches: 8. The CDR3 sequence is 14 residues long. Germline V gene data show CDR1 as MDHEN and CDR2 as SYDVKM. In DNA form, the CDR3 reads TGTGCCAGCACTGTCCTAGCGGCGGACAATGAGCAGTTCTTC. The encoded protein is CASTVLAADNEQFF.

V usage is TRBV4-1 and J usage is TRBJ1-2; 9 positions match TRBD1. The CDR3 covers 15 residues. Germline V gene data show CDR1 as MGHRA and CDR2 as YSYEKL. With 4 bases clipped from V and 7 bases from J, the junction kept 10 bases outside the gene matches. CDR3 coding DNA: TGCGCCAGCAGCCGGGAGGGACAGGGAATAGGTGGCTACACCTTC. This gives the protein CASSREGQGIGGYTF.

The rearrangement uses TRBV6-4 and TRBJ2-5; 11 nucleotides align to TRBD2. The length of the CDR3 is 15 residues. Germline V gene sequence: CDR1 MRHNA, CDR2 SNTAGT. The junction had 5 bases not matched to a gene; V was cut back by 4 bases and J by 4 bases. The CDR3 sequence: CASSATSGRLETQYF. The CDR3 nucleotides are TGTGCCAGCAGTGCCACTAGCGGGAGATTAGAGACCCAGTACTTC.

The chain links TRBV11-1 to TRBJ2-2; 13 bases are shared with TRBD2. The CDR3 length is 16 residues. Germline CDR1 reads SGHAT; CDR2 reads FQDESV (reference sequence). The trim removed 2 bases at V and 7 bases at J, leaving 4 bases unmatched. Here the CDR3 DNA reads TGTGCCAGCAGCTTACTCGGACTAGCGGGAGACGGGGAGCTGTTTTTT. It translates to CASSLLGLAGDGELFF.

The chain combines TRBV29-1 with TRBJ2-5, with TRBD1 identical over 10 bases. This CDR3 spans 15 amino acids. The V gene end was trimmed by 0 bases and the J gene end by 5 bases; junction bases not matched to a gene: 6. CDR1 is SQVTM, CDR2 ANQGSEA, per germline. Here the CDR3 reads CSVEDPGQGVETQYF. CDR3 nucleotides: TGCAGCGTTGAAGACCCCGGACAGGGGGTGGAGACCCAGTACTTC.

The rearrangement uses TRBV11-3 and TRBJ2-1; D is perhaps TRBD2 (6 bases). Between the trimmed V and J ends, which lost 2 bases and 10 bases, there was a span of 12 bases. CDR1 is SGHNT, CDR2 YENEEA, per germline. The CDR3 is made up of 13 amino acids. In DNA form, the CDR3 reads TGTGCCAGCAGCTTAAGCGGGCGACGGGAGCAGTTCTTC. This gives the protein CASSLSGRREQFF. Together with reference TRBV11-3 and TRBJ2-1, the CDR3 gives the full variable domain: EAGVVQSPRYKIIEKKQPVAFWCNPISGHNTLYWYLQNLGQGPELLIRYENEEAVDDSQLPKDRFSAERLKGVDSTLKIQPAELGDSAVYLCASSLSGRREQFFGPGTRLTVL.

This chain joins TRBV28 and TRBJ1-2; 7 bases align to TRBD1. Germline V gives CDR1 MDHEN, CDR2 SYDVKM. V lost 1 base and J lost 3; bases outside the gene matches: 8. CDR3 length: 16 residues. CDR3 in amino acids: CASSLFTGTVHYGYTF. The CDR3 bases are TGTGCCAGCAGTTTATTTACCGGGACAGTTCACTATGGCTACACCTTC.